These T cell receptor beta chains were read from a single sample in a study of T cells in Graves' hyperthyroidism and ophthalmopathy. One entry per CDR3 protein, called by TCRdb with MiXCR from the multiplex PCR reads. The data contain 620,000 or so distinct CDR3 sequences, roughly 15% of them singletons. Sequencing was performed on blood. Every receptor here comes from a woman aged 50 to 60 with Graves' ophthalmopathy. The CDR3 runs from the conserved cysteine through the conserved F or W. The D gene is left open where the match is weak. A row's size may be missing; if present it is once, few, many or a size class.

CDR3 protein | CDR3 DNA | D gene | V gene | clone size | CDR3 length | J gene
CASSRFEGGTEAFF | TGCGCCAGCAGCCGCTTTGAAGGTGGGACTGAAGCTTTCTTT | - | TRBV5-1 | many | 14 | TRBJ1-1
CASSFIPRQSMNTEAFF | TGTGCCAGCAGCTTTATACCGAGACAGTCCATGAACACTGAAGCTTTCTTT | - | TRBV5-4 | few | 17 | TRBJ1-1
CATSDLGWGSNNEQFF | TGTGCCACCAGTGATTTGGGGTGGGGCTCGAACAATGAGCAGTTCTTC | - | TRBV24-1 | few | 16 | TRBJ2-1
CASGASVGLAVQVTYNEQFF | TGTGCCAGCGGGGCCTCCGTTGGACTAGCGGTCCAAGTAACCTACAATGAGCAGTTCTTC | TRBD2 | TRBV27 | - | 20 | TRBJ2-1
CASSDRTSGRYEQYF | TGTGCCAGCAGTGACCGGACTAGCGGGAGGTACGAGCAGTACTTC | TRBD2 | TRBV6-1 | many | 15 | TRBJ2-7
CSARDLTPSQETQYF | TGCAGTGCTAGAGATCTGACACCATCTCAAGAGACCCAGTACTTC | - | TRBV20-1 | - | 15 | TRBJ2-5
CASSPTQLAGFTDTQYF | TGTGCCAGCAGCCCGACCCAACTAGCGGGATTCACAGATACGCAGTATTTT | TRBD2 | TRBV7-9 | - | 17 | TRBJ2-3
CASSQEAAGRVEQYF | TGTGCCAGCAGCCAAGAGGCGGCAGGGCGAGTCGAGCAGTACTTC | - | TRBV4-2 | many | 15 | TRBJ2-7
CASRLWTGEDQPQHF | TGTGCCAGCAGACTTTGGACAGGGGAGGATCAGCCCCAGCATTTT | TRBD1 | TRBV28 | few | 15 | TRBJ1-5
CASSLIRQLEKLFF | TGTGCCAGCAGTTTAATCCGCCAGCTAGAAAAACTGTTTTTT | - | TRBV28 | few | 14 | TRBJ1-4
CSASPRADPYEQYF | TGCAGTGCCTCACCCAGGGCGGACCCCTACGAGCAGTACTTC | - | TRBV20-1 | many | 14 | TRBJ2-7
CASSRQSLTDTQYF | TGTGCCAGCAGTCGACAGTCTCTCACAGATACGCAGTATTTT | - | TRBV12-3/TRBV12-4 | - | 14 | TRBJ2-3
CASTPSGSTDTQYF | TGTGCCAGCACCCCCAGCGGGAGCACAGATACGCAGTATTTT | - | TRBV7-6 | many | 14 | TRBJ2-3
CASTRGSFNEQFF | TGTGCCAGTACCAGGGGATCTTTCAATGAGCAGTTCTTC | - | TRBV19 | - | 13 | TRBJ2-1
CASRRLGLADNTDTQYF | TGTGCCAGCAGACGCCTGGGACTAGCAGATAACACAGATACGCAGTATTTT | TRBD2 | TRBV6-2/TRBV6-3 | few | 17 | TRBJ2-3
CASSLNGGKSQYF | TGTGCCAGCAGTTTAAATGGAGGGAAATCTCAGTACTTC | - | TRBV27 | - | 13 | TRBJ2-4
CASSQEWDGNTEAFF | TGTGCCAGCAGCCAAGAATGGGACGGAAACACTGAAGCTTTCTTT | - | TRBV3-1 | - | 15 | TRBJ1-1